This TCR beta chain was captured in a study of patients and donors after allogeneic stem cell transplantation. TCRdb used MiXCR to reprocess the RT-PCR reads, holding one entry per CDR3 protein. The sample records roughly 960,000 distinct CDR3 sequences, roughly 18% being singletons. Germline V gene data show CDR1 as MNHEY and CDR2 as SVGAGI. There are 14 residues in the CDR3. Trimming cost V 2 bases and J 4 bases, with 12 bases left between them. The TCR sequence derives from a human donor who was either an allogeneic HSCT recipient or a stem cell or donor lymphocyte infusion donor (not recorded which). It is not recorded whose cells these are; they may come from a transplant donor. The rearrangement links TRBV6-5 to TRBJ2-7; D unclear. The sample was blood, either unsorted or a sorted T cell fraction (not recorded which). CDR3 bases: TGTGCCAGCAGTTACCTTGGACCGAGTTACGAGCAGTACTTC. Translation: CASSYLGPSYEQYF.